A single sample is the source of the 17 T cell receptor beta chains below, sequenced in a study of T cell repertoires in cytomegalovirus infection (dated by TCRdb to the late 2010s). This sample's treatment or condition label indicates: in vitro stimulation with specific CMV peptide epitopes to enrich CMV-specific T cells. Sequencing used an Illumina HiSeq 1500. TCRdb cleaned the public reads at Q25 with fastp, built clones with MiXCR and kept in-frame beta chains. Identical CDR3 proteins give one entry, which carries the most common genes and DNA. The sample data list hundreds of thousands of distinct CDR3 sequences, and roughly 31% of these were observed just once. The ten biggest clones cover around 15% of the sample. The antigens of these receptors remain unknown. The material sequenced was cultured CD8+ T cells from PBMCs, taken from culture after CMV antigen stimulation. Every receptor here comes from a human donor in good health (CMV status not recorded). Some clones in this sample may be carry-over from other donors' samples.

Details on this clonotype: At one end, the junction sequence differs from germline, possibly due to a read error. The chain recombines TRBV7-7 with TRBJ2-2; D might be TRBD2 (6 bases). CDR1 and CDR2 from the germline V gene are SSHAT and FNYEAQ (reference sequence). The CDR3 sequence is 13 residues long. Here the CDR3 reads CASSLAVSGELFF. The CDR3 DNA sequence: TGTGCTAGCAGCTTAGCGGTGAGCGGGGAGCTGTTTTTT.

Details on this clonotype: A single base separates this from a much larger clone, so it may be a read error. The gene calls are TRBV5-6 and TRBJ1-5; D is unresolved. Trimming left V 3 bases short and J 3 bases short, with 7 bases between. Per germline, CDR1 SGHDT and CDR2 YYEEEE. CDR3 length: 13 amino acids. In nucleotides, the CDR3 is TGTGCCAGCAGCTGGGGATACAATCAGCCCCAGCATTTT. Translating gives CASSWGYNQPQHF.

This clonotype was seen more than once but under ten times. This chain connects TRBV14 to TRBJ2-3; tentatively, D is TRBD1 (6 bases). The CDR3 is 14 amino acids. The V end was cut by 0 bases, the J end by 11 bases, with 15 bases between. CDR1 is SGHDN and CDR2 is FVKESK in the germline V gene. The CDR3 region is CASSQDGPGVVQYF. In DNA form, the CDR3 reads TGTGCCAGCAGCCAAGACGGTCCAGGGGTAGTGCAGTATTTT.

This clonotype has a handful of counts. The chain has TRBV19 and TRBJ2-3, with D perhaps matching TRBD1 (5 bases). This CDR3 has 18 residues. The germline V and J ends were trimmed by 3 bases and 0 bases, with 19 bases remaining between them. Germline CDR1 and CDR2: LNHDA and SQIVND (reference sequence). This CDR3 is CASSIIPRTPRSTDTQYF. CDR3 nucleotide sequence: TGTGCCAGTAGTATCATCCCCCGGACACCACGGAGCACAGATACGCAGTATTTT.

The V gene is TRBV9, the J gene TRBJ2-1; 11 bases are shared with TRBD2. The J segment lost 3 bases and the V segment lost 4 bases, leaving 6 bases of the junction unmatched. There are 16 residues in the CDR3. Germline-derived CDR1 and CDR2 are SGDLS and YYNGEE. CDR3 residues: CASSPRTSGRYNEQFF. DNA for the CDR3: TGTGCCAGCAGCCCCCGGACTAGCGGGCGCTACAATGAGCAGTTCTTC.

Many counts were recorded for this clonotype. The rearrangement joins TRBV7-3 to TRBJ1-3; TRBD1 is a possible D gene (6 bases). The CDR3 extends over 14 amino acids. V was cut by 4 bases and J by 0 bases, with 7 bases left in between. Germline V gene lookup returns CDR1 SGHTA and CDR2 FQGTGA. CDR3 amino acids: CASSSDSSGNTIYF. CDR3 DNA sequence: TGTGCCAGCAGCTCGGACAGCTCTGGAAACACCATATATTTT.

The chain employs TRBV15 and TRBJ1-4; D is unclear. CDR1 LNHNV and CDR2 YYDKDF come from the germline V gene (reference sequence). Trimming shortened V by 1 base and J by 2 bases, and 11 bases separated the two germline ends. The CDR3 sequence is 16 residues long. The CDR3 region has the DNA TGTGCCACCAGCAGAGTTGGGCCACTGACTAATGAAAAACTGTTTTTT. Translated, it gives CATSRVGPLTNEKLFF.

This clonotype was seen a handful of times. At one boundary the junction diverges from the germline segment, which might be a read error. This chain uses TRBV7-7 with TRBJ2-6; D is tentatively TRBD1 or TRBD2 (5 bases each). Per the germline V gene, CDR1 is SSHAT and CDR2 is FNYEAQ (reference sequence). The CDR3 sequence is 21 residues long. The DNA for the CDR3 is TGTGCTAGCAGCTTAGCGAGGGGCCCCCAATTACTCGCCTCTGGGGCCAACGTCCTGACTTTC. Translated, it gives CASSLARGPQLLASGANVLTF.

V and J are TRBV6-5 and TRBJ2-1; 9 nucleotides align to TRBD2. CDR3 length: 15 amino acids. After removal of 2 bases from V and 8 bases from J, the junction contained 7 bases not matched to a gene. Germline V gene data show CDR1 as MNHEY and CDR2 as SVGAGI. CDR3 protein: CASSYGLAGIYEQFF. The DNA for the CDR3 is TGTGCCAGCAGTTACGGTCTAGCGGGGATATATGAGCAGTTCTTC.

This clonotype was observed at least ten times. The chain joins TRBV7-2 to TRBJ2-5; maybe TRBD1 (6 bases). From germline, CDR1 is SGHTA and CDR2 FQGNSA. CDR3 length equals 15 residues. Trimming cost V 2 bases and J 14 bases, with 24 bases left between them. The CDR3 coding sequence is TGTGCCAGCAGCTTAAGGACGGGACAAGTCCCCACTTATTACTTC. Its protein product is CASSLRTGQVPTYYF.

V is TRBV13 and J is TRBJ2-1, with unresolved D. This CDR3 has 16 amino acids. V was pared by 0 bases and J by 2 bases, with 11 bases between. Germline CDR1 is PRHDT and CDR2 is FYEKMQ (reference sequence). This CDR3 reads CASSLGAGYTYNEQFF. In nucleotides, the CDR3 is TGTGCCAGCAGCTTAGGCGCCGGTTACACCTACAATGAGCAGTTCTTC. The whole variable domain, remainder taken from reference TRBV13 and TRBJ2-1, is AAGVIQSPRHLIKEKRETATLKCYPIPRHDTVYWYQQGPGQDPQFLISFYEKMQSDKGSIPDRFSAQQFSDYHSELNMSSLELGDSALYFCASSLGAGYTYNEQFFGPGTRLTVL.

This clonotype was detected only a few times. The rearrangement joins TRBV6-2 or TRBV6-3 to TRBJ1-6, with no clear D. Germline CDR1 is MNHEY and CDR2 is SVGEGT. The germline V and J ends were trimmed by 2 bases and 0 bases, with 8 bases remaining between them. This CDR3 is 16 amino acids long. CDR3: CASSYRQSSYNSPLHF. The CDR3 coding sequence is TGTGCCAGCAGTTACCGGCAGAGCTCCTATAATTCACCCCTCCACTTT.

The chain links TRBV10-3 to TRBJ2-3; 11 bases match TRBD2. J gave up 6 bases and V 9 bases, and 11 bases lay outside the gene matches. The CDR3 is 15 amino acids. Germline V gene data show CDR1 as ENHRY and CDR2 as SYGVKD. The CDR3: CAMNRGTSGLDTQYF. The CDR3 DNA follows: TGTGCCATGAACAGGGGGACTAGCGGTTTGGATACGCAGTATTTT.

The chain recombines TRBV27 with TRBJ2-7; no definite D call. V was pared by 4 bases and J by 3 bases, with 10 bases between. The CDR3 runs to 13 residues. Germline-derived CDR1 and CDR2 are MNHEY and SMNVEV (reference sequence). The CDR3 coding sequence is TGTGCCAGCAGTTCCCCGGCGAACTACGAGCAGTACTTC. It translates to CASSSPANYEQYF.

This clonotype showed up just a few times. The chain employs TRBV4-1 and TRBJ2-3; D may match TRBD1 or TRBD2 (5 bases each). The CDR3 sequence is 17 residues long. The V gene lost 0 bases and the J gene lost 7 bases, with 20 bases spanning the gap. Looked up from germline, CDR1 is MGHRA and CDR2 is YSYEKL. Here the CDR3 reads CASSQEPGRFLGHTQYF. The DNA for the CDR3 is TGCGCCAGCAGCCAAGAACCGGGCAGGTTTTTGGGACATACGCAGTATTTT.

This clonotype has only one observation. This sequence joins TRBV4-1 and TRBJ1-2; possibly TRBD1 for D (5 bases). The CDR3 covers 16 residues. Trimming took off 0 bases at V and 2 bases at J, with 13 bases between the two ends. Germline V gene sequence: CDR1 MGHRA, CDR2 YSYEKL. The CDR3 nucleotides are TGCGCCAGCAGCCAAGATCAAGCGGGGGGGAACTATGGCTACACCTTC. Protein product: CASSQDQAGGNYGYTF.

This rearrangement joins TRBV12-3 or TRBV12-4 to TRBJ1-1; D is perhaps TRBD1 (5 bases). Trimming left V 7 bases short and J 5 bases short, with 17 bases between. The CDR3 runs to 14 residues. The CDR3 DNA is TGTGCCAGCACCTTCGGCAGGGTGGGGACTGAAGCTTTCTTT. It encodes CASTFGRVGTEAFF.